The next 2 T cell receptor beta chains were all read from a single sample in a study of early T cells in non-severe SARS-CoV-2 infection. TCRdb called the 5' RACE reads again in MiXCR, with one record for every CDR3 protein. Of about 100,000 distinct CDR3 sequences listed, 13% were seen once; the top ten hold about 2%. The sequenced material came from whole blood. The receptors shown here come from an adult who was a healthcare worker with PCR-confirmed SARS-CoV-2 infection or an uninfected control (not recorded which).

This clonotype was observed at least ten times. The V and J genes are TRBV11-2 and TRBJ2-7, with a weak D call TRBD1 (6 bases). This CDR3 is built from 14 residues. The V gene lost 5 bases and the J gene lost 3 bases, with 14 bases spanning the gap. Germline CDR1 and CDR2: SGHAT and FQNNGV. The CDR3 sequence is CASSLTGNFYEQYF. In nucleotides, the CDR3 is TGTGCCAGCAGCCTAACAGGGAACTTCTACGAGCAGTACTTC. Combining the CDR3 with reference TRBV11-2 and TRBJ2-7 gives the whole variable domain EAGVAQSPRYKIIEKRQSVAFWCNPISGHATLYWYQQILGQGPKLLIQFQNNGVVDDSQLPKDRFSAERLKGVDSTLKIQPAKLEDSAVYLCASSLTGNFYEQYFGPGTRLTVT.

The rearrangement links TRBV29-1 to TRBJ2-7; no definite D call. Germline V gene sequence: CDR1 SQVTM, CDR2 ANQGSEA. V was clipped by 3 bases and J by 1 base, with 16 bases between them. There are 15 residues in the CDR3. The CDR3 here is CSVEVTEANSYEQYF. The CDR3, as DNA: TGCAGCGTTGAGGTCACAGAAGCAAATTCCTACGAGCAGTACTTC.